The 11 T cell receptor beta chains below all came from one sample that was sequenced in a study of T cell repertoires in aging, cancer and after chemotherapy. Amplification of TCR beta used genomic DNA extracted from peripheral blood. Multiplex touch-down PCR with TRB-A/B primers amplified rearranged V-D-J TRB sequences. TCRdb re-derived calls from the multiplex PCR reads in MiXCR, one entry per CDR3 protein. Of 3,500 to 4,500 distinct CDR3 sequences in the sample, 64% are singletons; the top ten hold 28%. Sequenced sample: blood. The receptors here all came from a human donor with a solid tumor.

J is TRBJ1-6 and V is TRBV19; D gene uncertain. CDR1 is LNHDA, CDR2 SQIVND, per germline (reference sequence). The CDR3 spans 14 residues. V was cut by 6 bases and J by 4 bases, with 10 bases left in between. The DNA for the CDR3 is TGTGCCAGTAGCCCCGGACCGTATAATTCACCCCTCCACTTT. It specifies CASSPGPYNSPLHF.

This chain connects TRBV20-1 to TRBJ2-5; 8 bases line up with TRBD1. Germline trimming cut 4 bases from V and 1 base from J; bases unmatched to any gene: 17. The V gene's germline CDR1 is DFQATT and CDR2 SNEGSKA (reference sequence). CDR3 length: 18 residues. CDR3 amino acids: CSATTGANPWTPQETQYF. For the CDR3, the DNA is TGCAGTGCTACGACAGGGGCCAATCCGTGGACACCCCAAGAGACCCAGTACTTC.

V is TRBV18 and J is TRBJ2-7; 7 bases align to TRBD1. Trimming cost V 3 bases and J 2 bases; bases outside gene matches: 4. Germline loops: CDR1 KGHSH, CDR2 LQKENI. This CDR3 comprises 14 residues. The CDR3 nucleotides read TGTGCCAGCTCACCTGACCAGGGGGCCTACGAGCAGTACTTC. This codes for CASSPDQGAYEQYF.

The chain has TRBV20-1 and TRBJ2-1; TRBD2 matches at 8 bases. In germline, CDR1 is DFQATT, CDR2 SNEGSKA (reference sequence). The CDR3 length is 16 residues. V was pared by 7 bases and J by 0 bases, with 11 bases of the junction left unmatched. The CDR3 reads CSVQIAGPSSYNEQFF. CDR3 coding DNA: TGCAGTGTTCAAATAGCGGGACCGAGCTCCTACAATGAGCAGTTCTTC.

This clonotype came up once. The chain uses TRBV18 and TRBJ2-7; possibly TRBD1 for D (5 bases). The CDR3 covers 14 residues. Trimming pared 2 bases from V and 7 bases from J, leaving 15 bases between. Per germline, CDR1 KGHSH and CDR2 LQKENI. The CDR3 DNA follows: TGTGCCAGCTCACCAAACCAGGGCGGCCTTGAGCAGTACTTC. This encodes CASSPNQGGLEQYF.

This clonotype occurred a few times. The chain uses TRBV19 and TRBJ2-1, with 9 bases matching TRBD1. CDR3 length equals 18 residues. Germline loops: CDR1 LNHDA, CDR2 SQIVND (reference sequence). V lost 6 bases, J lost 4 bases, and 16 bases stayed unmatched. CDR3 residues: CASRTRGTGGGRYNEQFF. CDR3 DNA sequence: TGTGCCAGTAGGACAAGGGGAACAGGGGGCGGCAGGTACAATGAGCAGTTCTTC.

J is TRBJ1-5 and V is TRBV30; the D is unclear. Trimming removed 3 bases at V and 4 bases at J, with 7 bases between. Germline assignment: CDR1 GTSNPN and CDR2 SVGIG (reference sequence). CDR3 size: 12 residues. The CDR3 nucleotides are TGTGCCTGGAGACTAGATAATCAGCCCCAGCATTTT. Translating it yields CAWRLDNQPQHF.

CDR3 DNA: TGTGCCAGCAGCGTATCCCAGGGGGATGAAAAACTGTTTTTT. Amino acid sequence: CASSVSQGDEKLFF. The chain uses TRBV7-9 and TRBJ1-4, with 7 bases lining up with TRBD1. CDR1 SEHNR and CDR2 FQNEAQ come from the germline V gene (reference sequence). The CDR3 spans 14 residues. V trimming: 5 bases; J trimming: 6 bases; junction bases outside the gene matches: 6.

This chain links TRBV6-1 with TRBJ1-1; D uncertain. Trimming shortened V by 7 bases and J by 0 bases, and 15 bases separated the two germline ends. The CDR3 covers 15 residues. The V gene's germline CDR1 is MNHNS and CDR2 SASEGT. DNA for the CDR3: TGTGCCAGCACCCCTTACGGACCAATGAACACTGAAGCTTTCTTT. Translating gives CASTPYGPMNTEAFF.

This chain links TRBV19 with TRBJ1-1; D unclear. The CDR3 totals 11 residues. The V and J ends lost 5 bases and 6 bases respectively, with 7 bases between them. The germline gives CDR1 LNHDA, CDR2 SQIVND (reference sequence). The DNA for the CDR3 is TGTGCCAGTAGTCGGGTCGCTGAAGCTTTCTTT. This encodes CASSRVAEAFF.

The count of this clonotype is one. V gene TRBV6-5 combines with J gene TRBJ2-5, with a tentative D call TRBD1 (5 bases). CDR1 and CDR2 (germline): MNHEY, SVGAGI. With 1 base removed from V and 5 bases from J, the gap between germline ends came to 8 bases. This CDR3 region has 13 residues. CDR3 amino acids: CASSYWGGETQYF. CDR3 bases: TGTGCCAGCAGTTACTGGGGCGGCGAGACCCAGTACTTC.